This T cell receptor (beta chain) was sequenced in a study of T-cell memory formation after mild COVID-19. This clonotype was seen a few times. Antigen specificity is unknown. 5'RACE with constant-segment primers yielded barcoded, UMI-tagged TCR alpha and TCR beta cDNA libraries. TCRdb reanalysed the 5' RACE reads using MiXCR and keeps one entry per CDR3 protein. The repertoire holds under 650,000 distinct CDR3 sequences, with 18% as singletons. The germline V and J ends were trimmed by 0 bases and 4 bases, with 12 bases remaining between them. Germline values: CDR1 LGHNA, CDR2 YNFKEQ. The CDR3 sequence is 15 residues long. Study-wide findings and caveats: CD4+ clones that contracted lay mainly in CM and EM; CD8+ ones lay in EMRA. A balance of CD4 and CD8 characterized clones contracting day 15 to 85, whereas later expanders leaned CD4+. Some SARS-CoV-2-responding clones were already detected in memory before infection.

This sequence was found in an adult woman who had mild COVID-19 (a few samples of this study predate the infection). Cell type and time point are not known. This chain connects TRBV4-2 to TRBJ1-2; a possible D gene is TRBD1 (5 bases). Sequencing was performed on PBMCs or a T cell subset sorted from them (not recorded which). The CDR3 DNA is TGTGCCAGCAGCCAAGACCCAGGGTTCGCCTATGGCTACACCTTC. Translation gives CASSQDPGFAYGYTF.